This T cell receptor (beta chain) comes out of a study of blood T cell repertoires in COVID-19 (dated by TCRdb to 2020 to 2022). Regarding the research as a whole: Samples covering the acute and convalescent phases of COVID-19 were provided by collaborators in the United States, Italy and Spain. The prospective study material was composed of cDNA or gDNA derived from T cells, B-cell-depleted T cells, or PBMCs. The dataset comprised deeply sampled blood TCRbeta repertoires from subjects exposed to, actively infected with, or recovered from COVID-19. A freely available public database, intended as a resource for researchers studying the immune response to SARS-CoV-2, is where the repertoires were released. The samples were drawn from two sources: the first 160 participants of the ongoing ImmuneRACE study, and 1,000 to 1,500 subjects contributed by 6 global collaborators. Sample metadata almost always included a de-identified subject ID, COVID-19 status, age in years and sex. Where available, HLA class I and class II types were obtained from metadata supplied by the sample provider rather than from assay-based typing.

This clone was counted a single time. Which antigen it targets is not known. Base qualities are not at hand, and no much larger clone is one base apart. The full study reports these points: Clinical and demographic metadata were provided uncurated, with the amount varying by source and participant.

TCRbeta CDR3 regions were amplified from genomic DNA by means of the immunoSEQ Assay, a bias-controlled multiplex PCR. Regarding the original processing steps: Nucleated cell counts per sample were estimated from amplification of reference gene primers within the assay. To quantify the absolute abundance of each unique TCRbeta CDR3 rearrangement, sequence reads were collapsed and filtered. Productive Simpson clonality was computed per sample as the square root of Simpson's diversity index over productive rearrangements. TCRdb obtained this table from immuneACCESS and retained in-frame rearrangements with V and J assigned. These tables miss some clones; where compared with another copy, unresolved V genes account for less than half of the shortfall, and the remainder is unexplained. The D gene and trimming were derived from the DNA, and the V and J assignments and clone size from that table. The sample table contains hundreds of thousands of clones; only one count was recorded for about 85% of them. 6% to 9% of the sample rests with the top ten.

V sheds 2 bases and J sheds 8 bases, leaving 12 bases between their ends. Looking up the germline V gene yields CDR1 ENHRY and CDR2 SYGVKD. Counted from cysteine to phenylalanine, this CDR3 has 13 amino acids. The sequence is cut down to CDR3 DNA, 39 bases in frame from base 1. Another Seattle source contributed samples from volunteer blood donors who had recovered from COVID-19. The collaborating institutions used their own protocols to collect whole blood in K2EDTA tubes. For TCRbeta analysis, collaborators shipped samples as frozen whole blood, isolated PBMCs, or DNA extracted from either of those sample types.

The chain links TRBV10-3 with TRBJ1-2; the D gene assignment is ambiguous. Sequencing was carried out using peripheral blood. This clonotype originated in a man between 60 and 75 years old who had recovered from COVID-19. The DNA reads as follows: TGTGCCATCAGTGAGGATAGGTCGGGGGGCTACACCTTC. Protein translation: CAISEDRSGGYTF.